This T cell receptor beta chain was sequenced in a study of shared clonotypes between healthy human individuals. CDR1 is SGHAT and CDR2 is FQNNGV in the germline V gene. Trimming left V 0 bases short and J 7 bases short, with 13 bases between. This CDR3 has 15 amino acids. Produced via immunoSEQ multiplex PCR; TCRdb's table is partial and in-frame only. The sample holds about 1.5 million clones, roughly 96% seen once. Study-wide results and limits: Collection of samples was limited to blood; tissue repertoires likely differ.

With regard to this clone: The antigen remains undetermined.

This chain links TRBV11-2 with TRBJ1-5, with a tentative D call TRBD1 (5 bases). This clonotype was sampled from a man in his thirties or forties in good health. The specimen sequenced was naive CD4+ T cells sorted from blood. Documented subset: CD45RA+ positively selected. DNA of the CDR3: TGTGCCAGCAGCTTAGATGCGGGGGTGAGACAGCCCCAGCATTTT. Encoded protein: CASSLDAGVRQPQHF.